One and the same sample provided the 30 T cell receptor beta chains below, sequenced in a study of T-cell reconstitution after alpha-beta-depleted transplantation in children. Unique molecular identifiers were incorporated when the TCRbeta library was constructed. One entry per CDR3 protein, called by TCRdb with MiXCR from the PCR reads. The data hold around 190,000 distinct CDR3 sequences, with approximately 7% observed a single time. The sequencing here drew on PBMCs, taken before TCRalphabeta/CD19-depleted stem cell transplant. These receptors were obtained from a boy aged 2-15 years with acute lymphoblastic leukemia, due to receive a stem cell transplant.

V and J are TRBV7-2 and TRBJ2-3; 7 nucleotides match TRBD2. The germline CDR1 and CDR2 sequences are SGHTA and FQGNSA. With 5 bases clipped from V and 6 bases from J, the junction kept 17 bases outside the gene matches. This CDR3 is 17 amino acids long. As DNA, the CDR3 is TGTGCCAGCAGCCGGAATGTCGGGAGGCCGGCTGCTGATACGCAGTATTTT. It yields the protein CASSRNVGRPAADTQYF.

The table lists this clonotype with many counts. The V call is TRBV28, the J call TRBJ1-5, with D hard to call. V was pared by 7 bases and J by 2 bases, with 9 bases between. The CDR3 is 13 residues long. Looked up from germline, CDR1 is MDHEN and CDR2 is SYDVKM. CDR3 sequence: CASTGVRNQPQHF. The CDR3 DNA is TGTGCCAGCACCGGGGTACGCAATCAGCCCCAGCATTTT.

This clonotype was detected many times. The chain has TRBV29-1 and TRBJ1-1; D possibly corresponds to TRBD1 (5 bases). The germline V gene encodes CDR1 SQVTM and CDR2 ANQGSEA. The CDR3 is made up of 12 amino acids. The V and J ends lost 5 bases and 3 bases respectively, with 10 bases between them. The chain's CDR3 is CSVLQADTEAFF. CDR3 bases: TGCAGCGTTTTACAGGCGGACACTGAAGCTTTCTTT.

A single count supports this clonotype. This chain joins TRBV12-3 or TRBV12-4 and TRBJ1-1; D is possibly TRBD1 (5 bases). The CDR3 is made up of 15 amino acids. V was pared by 5 bases and J by 4 bases, with 17 bases between. The CDR3 here is CASSLDTGRLTEAFF. The CDR3 bases are TGTGCCAGCAGTCTGGACACTGGGAGGCTCACTGAAGCTTTCTTT.

This clonotype appeared a few times. The CDR3 region has the DNA TGCAGCGCCGCGCCAGGGGTGAACACTGAAGCTTTCTTT. It encodes CSAAPGVNTEAFF. The rearrangement links TRBV29-1 to TRBJ1-1; tentative D call: TRBD1 (6 bases). The CDR3 sequence is 13 residues long. V was pared by 7 bases and J by 0 bases, with 12 bases between. Germline V gene data show CDR1 as SQVTM and CDR2 as ANQGSEA.

This clonotype has more than one count but fewer than ten. This chain uses TRBV2 with TRBJ2-5, with 9 bases fitting TRBD1. Germline trimming cut 1 base from V and 2 bases from J; bases unmatched to any gene: 11. CDR1 is SNHLY, CDR2 FYNNEI, per germline. The CDR3 extends over 18 amino acids. CDR3 amino acids: CASSEVRGTGKKQETQYF. CDR3 coding DNA: TGTGCCAGCAGTGAAGTCCGGGGGACAGGGAAGAAACAAGAGACCCAGTACTTC.

This clonotype was counted only a few times. This sequence joins TRBV27 and TRBJ2-7; a weak D match, TRBD2 (6 bases). Germline-derived CDR1 and CDR2 are MNHEY and SMNVEV (reference sequence). This CDR3 comprises 14 residues. V lost 6 bases, J lost 3 bases, and 15 bases lay in between. The CDR3 here is CASSPRSGDYEQYF. CDR3 in DNA: TGTGCCAGCAGCCCCCGGTCGGGGGACTACGAGCAGTACTTC.

The chain has TRBV15 and TRBJ2-1, with 8 nucleotides matching TRBD2. Trimming removed 0 bases from V and 6 bases from J; junction bases left unmatched: 4. CDR1 is LNHNV, CDR2 YYDKDF, per germline (reference sequence). The CDR3 is made up of 15 amino acids. CDR3 region: CATSRDYGGANEQFF. CDR3 in DNA: TGTGCCACCAGCAGAGACTACGGGGGGGCCAATGAGCAGTTCTTC. Full variable domain (rest looked up from reference TRBV15 and TRBJ2-1): DAMVIQNPRYQVTQFGKPVTLSCSQTLNHNVMYWYQQKSSQAPKLLFHYYDKDFNNEADTPDNFQSRRPNTSFCFLDIRSPGLGDTAMYLCATSRDYGGANEQFFGPGTRLTVL.

This sequence joins TRBV7-2 and TRBJ1-2, with 8 nucleotides matching TRBD1. The CDR3 has 14 residues. CDR1 and CDR2 from the germline V gene are SGHTA and FQGNSA. The J segment lost 4 bases and the V segment lost 7 bases, leaving 8 bases of the junction unmatched. CDR3 sequence (DNA): TGTGCCAGCACCGCAGGGGGCGGTGTCTATGGCTACACCTTC. This sequence encodes CASTAGGGVYGYTF.

The gene calls are TRBV15 and TRBJ2-3; D is unresolved. This CDR3 comprises 16 residues. With 0 bases removed from V and 2 bases from J, the gap between germline ends came to 12 bases. The germline CDR1 and CDR2 sequences are LNHNV and YYDKDF (reference sequence). The CDR3 spells CATSRDGGATTDTQYF. DNA of the CDR3: TGTGCCACCAGCAGAGATGGTGGAGCCACCACAGATACGCAGTATTTT.

This clonotype was seen at least ten times. The chain joins TRBV29-1 to TRBJ2-1; tentative D call: TRBD2 (6 bases). Germline V lookup: CDR1 SQVTM, CDR2 ANQGSEA. Trimming left V 0 bases short and J 3 bases short, with 9 bases between. The CDR3 runs 14 residues. The CDR3 region is CSVEDGRDYNEQFF. The CDR3 nucleotides read TGCAGCGTTGAAGATGGGCGGGACTACAATGAGCAGTTCTTC.

This clonotype was seen many times. J is TRBJ2-2 and V is TRBV4-3, with D tentatively TRBD1 (6 bases). Trimming stripped 1 base from V and 0 bases from J, with 6 bases between. CDR1 and CDR2 (germline): LGHNA, YSLEER. The CDR3 extends over 15 amino acids. CDR3 region: CASSQGDTNTGELFF. CDR3 nucleotide sequence: TGCGCCAGCAGCCAAGGGGACACGAACACCGGGGAGCTGTTTTTT.

This clonotype was recorded at least ten times. This chain joins TRBV28 and TRBJ1-1, with 7 bases aligning to TRBD1. J lost 1 base, V lost 7 bases, and 6 bases had no gene match. Per the germline V gene, CDR1 is MDHEN and CDR2 is SYDVKM. CDR3 size: 14 residues. CDR3 in DNA: TGTGCCAGCAACCCTGGGGACAGGAACACTGAAGCTTTCTTT. It specifies CASNPGDRNTEAFF.

Ten or more counts support this clonotype. The chain uses TRBV28 and TRBJ2-1; TRBD2 matches 9 bases. Per germline, CDR1 MDHEN and CDR2 SYDVKM. This CDR3 is built from 17 residues. The V segment lost 5 bases and the J segment 7 bases; nucleotides outside the gene matches: 15. The chain's CDR3 is CASSPQRLAVGKNEQFF. The DNA for the CDR3 is TGTGCCAGCAGTCCGCAGAGACTAGCGGTCGGAAAAAATGAGCAGTTCTTC.

Many counts were recorded for this clonotype. The chain uses TRBV12-3 or TRBV12-4 and TRBJ1-5; D is undetermined. V was pared by 3 bases and J by 0 bases, with 9 bases between. The CDR3 is made up of 15 amino acids. In DNA form, the CDR3 reads TGTGCCAGCAGTTTTAACGGCGATAGCAATCAGCCCCAGCATTTT. This codes for CASSFNGDSNQPQHF.

This clonotype was recorded at least ten times. The chain couples TRBV11-2 to TRBJ2-6; D gene uncertain. The V end lost 3 bases, the J end lost 2 bases, and 11 bases lay between the germline ends. Germline V gives CDR1 SGHAT, CDR2 FQNNGV. CDR3 length equals 16 residues. CDR3: CASSFNLDTGANVLTF. The CDR3 DNA reads TGTGCCAGCAGCTTCAACCTCGATACTGGGGCCAACGTCCTGACTTTC.

This clonotype was detected many times. The J gene is TRBJ1-5, the V gene TRBV28; D is unresolved. The germline V gene has CDR1 MDHEN and CDR2 SYDVKM. The CDR3 has 17 residues. The germline V and J ends were trimmed by 5 bases and 9 bases, with 26 bases remaining between them. The CDR3 region is CASSPIQGPVEWVPQHF. The CDR3 nucleotides read TGTGCCAGCAGTCCAATCCAAGGTCCCGTTGAGTGGGTGCCCCAGCATTTT.

In its sample, this clonotype was seen many times. The chain uses TRBV20-1 and TRBJ2-1; D gene ambiguous. Looked up from germline, CDR1 is DFQATT and CDR2 is SNEGSKA (reference sequence). This CDR3 is 12 amino acids long. With 3 bases removed from V and 4 bases from J, the gap between germline ends came to 7 bases. CDR3 residues: CSARPGYNEQFF. The DNA for the CDR3 is TGCAGTGCTAGGCCCGGATACAATGAGCAGTTCTTC.

This clonotype was picked up a small number of times. The chain joins TRBV7-2 to TRBJ2-7; TRBD2 matches 7 bases. CDR3 size: 13 residues. Trimming at V came to 2 bases and at J to 6 bases, leaving 4 bases not matched to a gene. CDR1 is SGHTA, CDR2 FQGNSA, per germline. CDR3 coding DNA: TGTGCCAGCAGCTTAAGCGGGGCGCTCGAGCAGTACTTC. It yields the protein CASSLSGALEQYF.

This clonotype was observed many times. V usage is TRBV12-3 or TRBV12-4 and J usage is TRBJ2-7, with D possibly being TRBD2 (5 bases). The germline V and J ends were trimmed by 3 bases and 5 bases, with 17 bases remaining between them. The CDR3 sequence is 15 residues long. CDR3 sequence (DNA): TGTGCCAGCAGTTTCCTCGGGGATGCGTGGGACGAGCAGTACTTC. Its translation is CASSFLGDAWDEQYF.

This clonotype was counted only a few times. J is TRBJ1-1 and V is TRBV18, with 7 bases lining up with TRBD1. V lost 2 bases to trimming and J lost 4 bases; unmatched junction nucleotides: 13. Germline CDR1 reads KGHSH; CDR2 reads LQKENI. The CDR3 has 17 amino acids. CDR3 in amino acids: CASSPTGVVFTRTEAFF. The DNA for the CDR3 is TGTGCCAGCTCACCAACAGGGGTGGTATTCACCCGCACTGAAGCTTTCTTT.

This clonotype has at least ten counts. The chain links TRBV25-1 to TRBJ2-2; D not resolved. CDR1 is MGHDK, CDR2 SYGVNS, per germline. The V gene lost 4 bases and the J gene lost 5 bases, with 5 bases spanning the gap. This CDR3 contains 12 residues. CDR3 DNA sequence: TGTGCCAGCAGTGTCACGACCGGGGAGCTGTTTTTT. Encoded protein: CASSVTTGELFF. Looking up the rest from reference TRBV25-1 and TRBJ2-2 gives the full variable domain: EADIYQTPRYLVIGTGKKITLECSQTMGHDKMYWYQQDPGMELHLIHYSYGVNSTEKGDLSSESTVSRIRTEHFPLTLESARPSHTSQYLCASSVTTGELFFGEGSRLTVL.

This clonotype was seen at least ten times. This rearrangement joins TRBV5-1 to TRBJ1-1; no reliable D call. Trimming took 7 bases from V and 1 from J, leaving 11 bases between them. Germline assignment: CDR1 SGHRS and CDR2 YFSETQ. This CDR3 is 13 amino acids long. CDR3 in amino acids: CASLKGENTEAFF. CDR3 nucleotide sequence: TGCGCCAGCCTCAAGGGAGAGAACACTGAAGCTTTCTTT. Complete variable domain (other parts from reference TRBV5-1 and TRBJ1-1): KAGVTQTPRYLIKTRGQQVTLSCSPISGHRSVSWYQQTPGQGLQFLFEYFSETQRNKGNFPGRFSGRQFSNSRSEMNVSTLELGDSALYLCASLKGENTEAFFGQGTRLTVV.

At least ten counts were recorded for this clonotype. The chain uses TRBV5-1 and TRBJ2-2, with 7 bases matching TRBD1. Germline V gives CDR1 SGHRS, CDR2 YFSETQ. V lost 7 bases to trimming and J lost 4 bases; unmatched junction nucleotides: 7. CDR3 size: 14 residues. CDR3 protein: CASGRQGGTGELFF. As DNA, the CDR3 is TGCGCCAGCGGAAGACAGGGTGGCACCGGGGAGCTGTTTTTT.

The chain employs TRBV12-3 or TRBV12-4 and TRBJ2-3; D is unresolved. The germline V and J ends were trimmed by 7 bases and 1 base, with 9 bases remaining between them. The CDR3 consists of 13 residues. The CDR3 DNA reads as TGTGCCAGCACCCGGTGGGGCACAGATACGCAGTATTTT. Translating it yields CASTRWGTDTQYF.

This clonotype was seen more than once but under ten times. The chain combines TRBV10-3 with TRBJ2-7; no clear D. The V end lost 2 bases, the J end lost 2 bases, and 4 bases lay between the germline ends. Germline V gene data show CDR1 as ENHRY and CDR2 as SYGVKD. This CDR3 spans 12 amino acids. The CDR3 sequence: CAISEEAYEQYF. The CDR3 DNA is TGTGCCATCAGTGAGGAGGCCTACGAGCAGTACTTC.

This clonotype came up many times. The J gene is TRBJ1-1, the V gene TRBV27; D not certain. Germline CDR1 and CDR2: MNHEY and SMNVEV (reference sequence). The CDR3 extends over 11 amino acids. The V and J ends lost 7 bases and 1 base respectively, with 4 bases between them. CDR3 protein: CASKANTEAFF. CDR3 bases: TGTGCCAGCAAGGCGAACACTGAAGCTTTCTTT.

At least ten counts were recorded for this clonotype. This chain connects TRBV29-1 to TRBJ2-1, with D possibly TRBD2 on 6 matching bases. This CDR3 contains 12 residues. The V end was cut by 3 bases, the J end by 7 bases, with 10 bases between. Germline V gives CDR1 SQVTM, CDR2 ANQGSEA. The CDR3 DNA is TGCAGCGTTGACGGAGGGCAAAATGAGCAGTTCTTC. Protein sequence: CSVDGGQNEQFF.

The gene calls are TRBV7-8 and TRBJ1-1, with D unresolved. The V and J ends lost 1 base and 7 bases respectively, with 13 bases between them. CDR1 is SGHVS, CDR2 FQNEAQ, per germline. The CDR3 runs 14 residues. The DNA for the CDR3 is TGTGCCAGCAGCTTAGGCCGAACCAAGGGTGAAGCTTTCTTT. Encoded protein: CASSLGRTKGEAFF.

This clonotype occurred a few times. The V call is TRBV20-1, the J call TRBJ1-1, with D maybe TRBD1 (6 bases). The CDR3 contains 16 residues. V gave up 2 bases and J gave up 2 bases, with 18 bases separating them. CDR1 is DFQATT, CDR2 SNEGSKA, per germline (reference sequence). The CDR3 reads CSARLGWRGLNTEAFF. The CDR3 nucleotides read TGCAGTGCTAGATTGGGATGGAGGGGGTTAAACACTGAAGCTTTCTTT.